The entry that follows covers one TCR beta chain sequence. The sample originates from a study of monozygotic twins with inflammatory bowel disease. For every TCR library, roughly 3,600 ng of total RNA was used. Eight distinct reactions (per sample) were used to make the cDNA. Each CDR3 protein gets one entry in TCRdb, which reprocessed the 5' RACE reads and gives no DNA. The table for this sample gives approximately 400,000 distinct CDR3 sequences. The TCR sequence derives from a human donor with ulcerative colitis or Crohn's disease, or a healthy co-twin of an affected twin (not recorded which). Sequenced: blood.

The CDR3 region is CSASKAVNTEAFF. The V call is TRBV20-1, the J call TRBJ1-1. The germline V gene encodes CDR1 DFQATT and CDR2 SNEGSKA (reference sequence). CDR3 length: 13 residues.